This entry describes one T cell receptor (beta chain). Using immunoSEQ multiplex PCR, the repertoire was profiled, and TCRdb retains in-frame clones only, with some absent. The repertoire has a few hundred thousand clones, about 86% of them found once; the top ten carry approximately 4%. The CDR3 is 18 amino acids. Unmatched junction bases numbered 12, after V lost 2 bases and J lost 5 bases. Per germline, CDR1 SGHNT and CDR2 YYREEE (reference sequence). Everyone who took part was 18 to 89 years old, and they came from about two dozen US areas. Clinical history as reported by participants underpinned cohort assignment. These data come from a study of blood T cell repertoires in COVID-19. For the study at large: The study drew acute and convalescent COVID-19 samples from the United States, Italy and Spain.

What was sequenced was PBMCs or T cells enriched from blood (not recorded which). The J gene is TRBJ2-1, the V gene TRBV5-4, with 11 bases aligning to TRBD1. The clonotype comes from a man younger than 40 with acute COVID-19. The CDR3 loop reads CASSLVSRRDRGNNEQFF. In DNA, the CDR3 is TGTGCCAGCAGCTTAGTTTCCCGCCGGGACAGGGGGAACAATGAGCAGTTCTTC.